These 14 T cell receptor beta chains were all obtained from the same sample, sequenced in a study of blood T cell repertoires in COVID-19. The method was immunoSEQ multiplex PCR; TCRdb's version includes in-frame clones alone and lacks a portion of them. In the table there are roughly 250,000 clones, approximately 78% of which are singletons. Sample: peripheral blood. The receptors shown here come from a woman aged 55 to 70 with active or convalescent COVID-19.

The chain's CDR3 is CASSREGFDSPLHF. The CDR3 nucleotides read TGTGCCAGTAGTCGCGAGGGTTTTGATTCACCCCTCCACTTT. The gene calls are TRBV19 and TRBJ1-6, with D uncertain. V was pared by 5 bases and J by 8 bases, with 13 bases between. CDR3 length: 14 residues. CDR1 and CDR2 from the germline V gene are LNHDA and SQIVND (reference sequence).

This clone was recorded a few times. V usage is TRBV5-8 and J usage is TRBJ1-4; 8 bases are a match to TRBD1. Unmatched junction bases numbered 6, after V lost 4 bases and J lost 7 bases. The CDR3 has 14 residues. Germline V gene lookup returns CDR1 SGHTS and CDR2 YDEGEE. The CDR3 bases are TGTGCCAGCAGCCTTCAGGGGGCACGTGAAAAACTGTTTTTT. It translates to CASSLQGAREKLFF.

This chain connects TRBV2 to TRBJ2-2; 8 nucleotides match TRBD1. Germline V gene data show CDR1 as SNHLY and CDR2 as FYNNEI. Trimming took 3 bases from V and 2 from J; bases not matched to a gene: 8. CDR3 size: 17 residues. The CDR3 nucleotides are TGTGCCAGCAGTGAGAAGCGGGCAGGGGGCAACACCGGGGAGCTGTTTTTT. Translation: CASSEKRAGGNTGELFF.

V gene TRBV5-1 combines with J gene TRBJ2-5; D might be TRBD1 (6 bases). The V gene's germline CDR1 is SGHRS and CDR2 YFSETQ. V was cut by 4 bases and J by 4 bases, with 11 bases left in between. This CDR3 contains 13 residues. Here the CDR3 reads CASSQPQGETQYF. CDR3 sequence (DNA): TGCGCCAGCAGCCAGCCACAGGGAGAGACCCAGTACTTC.

V gene TRBV15 combines with J gene TRBJ2-7, with a possible D match to TRBD2 (6 bases). V was pared by 0 bases and J by 2 bases, with 11 bases between. Germline V gene sequence: CDR1 LNHNV, CDR2 YYDKDF (reference sequence). This CDR3 is 15 amino acids long. DNA for the CDR3: TGTGCCACCAGCAGAGATCCGGGAGATACCTACGAGCAGTACTTC. It translates to CATSRDPGDTYEQYF.

The chain recombines TRBV2 with TRBJ1-1, with 7 bases matching TRBD1. The CDR3 runs to 14 residues. Unmatched junction bases numbered 6, after V lost 3 bases and J lost 5 bases. Germline-derived CDR1 and CDR2 are SNHLY and FYNNEI. CDR3 region: CASSDRQGGTEAFF. CDR3 in DNA: TGTGCCAGCAGTGACCGACAGGGAGGAACTGAAGCTTTCTTT.

CDR3 in DNA: TGCGCCAGCAGCTTGAGCAGGGGGAACACTGAAGCTTTCTTT. It encodes CASSLSRGNTEAFF. This chain links TRBV5-1 with TRBJ1-1; weak D call: TRBD1 (6 bases). The germline V gene has CDR1 SGHRS and CDR2 YFSETQ. Trimming removed 1 base at V and 1 base at J, with 8 bases between. The CDR3 runs 14 residues.

The chain couples TRBV2 to TRBJ2-1; possible D gene TRBD1, 6 bases. Looked up from germline, CDR1 is SNHLY and CDR2 is FYNNEI. The V end lost 6 bases, the J end lost 0 bases, and 30 bases lay between the germline ends. The CDR3 is 21 amino acids. CDR3 in DNA: TGTGCCAGCAGGCCCCGAAGGCCACTATATACAGGGCGATACTCCTACAATGAGCAGTTCTTC. Translated, it gives CASRPRRPLYTGRYSYNEQFF.

This clone was counted between two and nine times. V usage is TRBV6-1 and J usage is TRBJ1-3, with no clear D. The V end was cut by 2 bases, the J end by 4 bases, with 9 bases between. Looked up from germline, CDR1 is MNHNS and CDR2 is SASEGT. The CDR3 loop spans 14 amino acids. The CDR3 region has the DNA TGTGCCAGCAGTGAATCGCCTACGGGAAACACCATATATTTT. This translates into CASSESPTGNTIYF.

This chain links TRBV6-5 with TRBJ1-2; possible D gene TRBD1, 6 bases. CDR3 length equals 14 residues. CDR1 is MNHEY and CDR2 is SVGAGI in the germline V gene. Trimming removed 7 bases from V and 0 bases from J, with 12 bases in between. CDR3 bases: TGTGCCAGCAAGGAGACAGGCTCTAACTATGGCTACACCTTC. It is translated as CASKETGSNYGYTF.

The chain recombines TRBV7-9 with TRBJ1-6; no clear D gene. Germline CDR1 and CDR2: SEHNR and FQNEAQ (reference sequence). This CDR3 is built from 12 residues. Between the trimmed V and J ends, which lost 2 bases and 11 bases, there was a span of 7 bases. The CDR3 spells CASSLSTTPLHF. For the CDR3, the DNA is TGTGCCAGCAGCTTATCTACCACACCCCTCCACTTT.

The chain joins TRBV7-8 to TRBJ1-2; no clear D. CDR3 length: 11 residues. With 6 bases removed from V and 4 bases from J, the gap between germline ends came to 6 bases. Germline V gives CDR1 SGHVS, CDR2 FQNEAQ. CDR3 in amino acids: CASSRGYGYTF. The CDR3 nucleotides read TGTGCCAGCAGTCGGGGCTATGGCTACACCTTC.

The rearrangement joins TRBV12-3 or TRBV12-4 to TRBJ1-3; 9 bases line up with TRBD1. This CDR3 comprises 13 residues. Losses at the gene ends were 10 bases for V and 4 bases for J; bases not matched to a gene: 5. The DNA for the CDR3 is TGTGCCACTTCGACAGGGGGAGGAAACACCATATATTTT. It specifies CATSTGGGNTIYF.

V gene TRBV5-4 combines with J gene TRBJ1-2; TRBD1 is a possible D gene (5 bases). The CDR3 length is 16 residues. Germline-derived CDR1 and CDR2 are SGHNT and YYREEE (reference sequence). Trimming stripped 4 bases from V and 6 bases from J, with 22 bases between. CDR3 coding DNA: TGTGCCAGCAGCCCCGGGGGTGGGGCCGCGTGGGATGGCTACACCTTC. This gives the protein CASSPGGGAAWDGYTF.